The entry below describes one TCR beta chain. The sample holds one count of this clone. The antigen it recognizes is unknown. Nothing much larger sits one base from this clone, and base qualities are not available. No immune events, such as infections, were documented for the healthy donors during the collection period. Time-dependent variance in a beta-binomial model of T-cell clone differential abundance was calibrated using healthy-donor blood repertoires as a training cohort. There were roughly 10 healthy donors in the training cohort, of whom 3 were female and 7 were male. An age range of about 29 to 65 years, with an average of 43 years, was recorded for the donors. Obtained from a commercial supplier, whole blood was collected from each healthy donor at three time points set about two weeks apart. Genomic DNA was extracted from unsorted whole blood for immunosequencing. This sample is drawn from a study of identifying expanded T cells in peripheral blood (dated by TCRdb to between 2017 and 2020). For the wider study: Separate aliquots of the same genomic DNA pool were sequenced to produce technical replicates, and four replicates were compared in pairs.

Taken from the germline V gene, the CDR1 and CDR2 loops are SNHLY and FYNNEI. Germline trimming amounts to 6 bases on V and 6 bases on J, with 9 as the count of junction bases outside the gene matches. The CDR3 goes from the cysteine to the phenylalanine over 14 residues. The entry retains the CDR3 DNA only, 42 bases that are in frame from base 1. Study-level results and caveats: Variance in clone template counts between approximately two-week samples significantly increased with total template count across all healthy donors. Across all healthy-donor time intervals, the beta-binomial model significantly cut both the number of clones called differentially abundant and the false-positive rate. About 1.3 differentially abundant clones were flagged by the binomial model between technical replicates, whereas about 15 and 18 were flagged over around two weeks and four weeks, respectively. The authors expected that over much longer intervals, such as months to years, biological variance in healthy repertoires might increase even further.

TCRbeta CDR3 regions were profiled with the immunoSEQ Assay using bias-controlled multiplex PCR amplification of genomic DNA. Per the original workflow: To quantify the absolute abundance of each unique TCRbeta CDR3 region, the sequences were collapsed and filtered. Differential abundance was assessed using a binomial (Fisher-equivalent) model and a beta-binomial model in which time-dependent variance fitted from healthy donors was added. Clones with fewer than 5 combined templates were removed, and differential abundance was called for clones with a Benjamini-Hochberg FDR below 0.01. In the beta-binomial model, variance was expressed as a function of the total template count across the two samples, in the form v = (b*log(k)+a)^2. TCRdb obtained this table from immuneACCESS and retained in-frame rearrangements with V and J assigned. These tables miss some clones; where compared with another copy, unresolved V genes account for less than half of the shortfall, and the remainder is unexplained. V and J calls plus clone size are reproduced from that table; the DNA served to infer D and trimming. In all, the sample holds 100,000 or so clones, and 70% to 90% of those were seen once. Roughly a sixth of the sample goes to the ten largest clones.

The receptor comes from a person between 18 and 75 years old in good health. Material: blood. The V and J genes are TRBV2 and TRBJ1-2; 8 bases in the middle match TRBD1. The CDR3 in this case is CASRVAGTGHGYTF. The DNA sequence follows: TGTGCCAGCAGGGTCGCAGGGACAGGCCATGGCTACACCTTC.